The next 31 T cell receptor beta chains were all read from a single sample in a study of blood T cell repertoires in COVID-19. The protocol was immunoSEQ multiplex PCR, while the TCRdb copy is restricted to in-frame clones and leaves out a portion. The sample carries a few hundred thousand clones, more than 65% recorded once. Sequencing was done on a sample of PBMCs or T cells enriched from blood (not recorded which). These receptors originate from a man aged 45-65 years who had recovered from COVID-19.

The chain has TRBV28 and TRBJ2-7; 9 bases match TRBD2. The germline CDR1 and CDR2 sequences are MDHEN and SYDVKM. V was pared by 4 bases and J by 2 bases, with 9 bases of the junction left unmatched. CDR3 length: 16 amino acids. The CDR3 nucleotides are TGTGCCAGCAGTTCAAGCCCGGGACTAGCAGCCTACGAGCAGTACTTC. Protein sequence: CASSSSPGLAAYEQYF.

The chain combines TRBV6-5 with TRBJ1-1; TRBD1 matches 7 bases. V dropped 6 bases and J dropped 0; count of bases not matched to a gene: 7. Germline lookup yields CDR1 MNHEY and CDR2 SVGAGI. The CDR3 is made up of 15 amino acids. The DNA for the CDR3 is TGTGCCAGCAGCCCCCTACAGGGGCTGAACACTGAAGCTTTCTTT. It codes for CASSPLQGLNTEAFF.

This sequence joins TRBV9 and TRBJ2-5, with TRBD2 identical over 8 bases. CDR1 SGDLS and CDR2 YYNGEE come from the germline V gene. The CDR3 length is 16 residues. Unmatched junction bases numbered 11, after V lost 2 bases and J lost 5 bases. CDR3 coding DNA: TGTGCCAGCAGCGTCGGGACTAGAGCCCTTGGGGAGACCCAGTACTTC. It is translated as CASSVGTRALGETQYF.

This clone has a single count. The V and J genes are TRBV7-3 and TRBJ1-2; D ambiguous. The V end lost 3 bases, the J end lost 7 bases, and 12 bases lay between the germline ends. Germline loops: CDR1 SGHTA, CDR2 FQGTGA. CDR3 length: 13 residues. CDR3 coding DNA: TGTGCCAGCAGCTTCGGACCGGAGGCTGGCTACACCTTC. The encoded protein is CASSFGPEAGYTF.

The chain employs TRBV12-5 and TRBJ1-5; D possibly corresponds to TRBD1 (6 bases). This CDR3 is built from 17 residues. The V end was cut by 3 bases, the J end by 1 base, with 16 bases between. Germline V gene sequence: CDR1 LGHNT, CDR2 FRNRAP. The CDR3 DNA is TGTGCTAGTGGTTTCCACCCGTGGGGGGGCAGCAATCAGCCCCAGCATTTT. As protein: CASGFHPWGGSNQPQHF.

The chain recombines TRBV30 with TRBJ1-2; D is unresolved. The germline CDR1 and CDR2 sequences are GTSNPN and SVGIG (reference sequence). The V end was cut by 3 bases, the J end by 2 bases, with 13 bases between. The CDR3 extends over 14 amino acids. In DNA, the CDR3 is TGTGCCTGGAGGACTGTGAGCTCCAACTATGGCTACACCTTC. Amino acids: CAWRTVSSNYGYTF.

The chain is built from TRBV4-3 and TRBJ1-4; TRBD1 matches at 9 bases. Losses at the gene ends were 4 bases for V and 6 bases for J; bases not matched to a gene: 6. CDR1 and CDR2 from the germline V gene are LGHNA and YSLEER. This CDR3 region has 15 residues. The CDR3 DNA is TGCGCCAGCAGCCGCCTGACAGGGGGTGATGAAAAACTGTTTTTT. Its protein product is CASSRLTGGDEKLFF.

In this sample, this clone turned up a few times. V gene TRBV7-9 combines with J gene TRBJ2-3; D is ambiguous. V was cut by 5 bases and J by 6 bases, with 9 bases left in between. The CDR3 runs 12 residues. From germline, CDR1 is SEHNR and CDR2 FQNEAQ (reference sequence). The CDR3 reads CASSRSVDTQYF. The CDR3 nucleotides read TGTGCCAGCAGCCGGAGTGTCGATACGCAGTATTTT. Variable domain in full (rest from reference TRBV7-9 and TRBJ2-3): DTGVSQNPRHKITKRGQNVTFRCDPISEHNRLYWYRQTLGQGPEFLTYFQNEAQLEKSRLLSDRFSAERPKGSFSTLEIQRTEQGDSAMYLCASSRSVDTQYFGPGTRLTVL.

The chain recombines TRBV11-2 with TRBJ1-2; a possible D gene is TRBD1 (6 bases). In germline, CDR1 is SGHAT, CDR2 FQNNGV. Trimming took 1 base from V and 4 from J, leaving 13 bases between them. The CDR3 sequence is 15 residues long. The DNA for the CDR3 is TGTGCCAGCAGCTTAGGGGGACAAGGCCCCTATGGCTACACCTTC. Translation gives CASSLGGQGPYGYTF. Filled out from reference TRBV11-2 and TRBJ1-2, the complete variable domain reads EAGVAQSPRYKIIEKRQSVAFWCNPISGHATLYWYQQILGQGPKLLIQFQNNGVVDDSQLPKDRFSAERLKGVDSTLKIQPAKLEDSAVYLCASSLGGQGPYGYTFGSGTRLTVV.

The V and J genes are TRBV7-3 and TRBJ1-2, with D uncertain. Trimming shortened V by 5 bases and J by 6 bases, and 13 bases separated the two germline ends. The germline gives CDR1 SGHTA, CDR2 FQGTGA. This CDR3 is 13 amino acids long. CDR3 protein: CASSPQSGNGYTF. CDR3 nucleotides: TGTGCCAGCAGCCCCCAATCGGGGAATGGCTACACCTTC.

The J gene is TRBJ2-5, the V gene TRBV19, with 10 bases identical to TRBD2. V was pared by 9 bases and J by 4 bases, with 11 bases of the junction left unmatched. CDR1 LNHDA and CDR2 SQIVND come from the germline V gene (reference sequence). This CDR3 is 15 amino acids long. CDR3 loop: CARTKREGVGETQYF. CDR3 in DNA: TGTGCCAGGACAAAGCGGGAGGGCGTAGGAGAGACCCAGTACTTC.

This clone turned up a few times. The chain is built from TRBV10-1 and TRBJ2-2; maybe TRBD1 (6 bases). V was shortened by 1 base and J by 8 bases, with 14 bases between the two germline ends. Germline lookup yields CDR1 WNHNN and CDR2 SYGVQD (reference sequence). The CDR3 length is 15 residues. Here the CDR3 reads CASSEWGTGSGELFF. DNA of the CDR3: TGCGCCAGCAGTGAGTGGGGTACAGGGTCAGGGGAGCTGTTTTTT.

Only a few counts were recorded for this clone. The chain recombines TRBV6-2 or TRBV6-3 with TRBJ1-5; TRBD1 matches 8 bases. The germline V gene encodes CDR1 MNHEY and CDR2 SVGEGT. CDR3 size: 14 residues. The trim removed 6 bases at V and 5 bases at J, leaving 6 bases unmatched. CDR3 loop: CASSRTGIHQPQHF. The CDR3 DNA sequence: TGTGCCAGCAGCAGGACAGGGATTCATCAGCCCCAGCATTTT.

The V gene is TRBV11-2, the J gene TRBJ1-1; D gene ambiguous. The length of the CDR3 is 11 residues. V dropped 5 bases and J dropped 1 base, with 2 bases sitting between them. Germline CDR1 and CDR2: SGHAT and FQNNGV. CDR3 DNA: TGTGCCAGCAGCCGGAACACTGAAGCTTTCTTT. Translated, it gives CASSRNTEAFF.

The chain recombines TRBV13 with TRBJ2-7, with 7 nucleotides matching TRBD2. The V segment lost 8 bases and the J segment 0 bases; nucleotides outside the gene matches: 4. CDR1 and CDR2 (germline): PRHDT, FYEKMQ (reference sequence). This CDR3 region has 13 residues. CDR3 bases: TGTGCCAGCCGGCGGGGGAGCTCCTACGAGCAGTACTTC. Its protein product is CASRRGSSYEQYF.

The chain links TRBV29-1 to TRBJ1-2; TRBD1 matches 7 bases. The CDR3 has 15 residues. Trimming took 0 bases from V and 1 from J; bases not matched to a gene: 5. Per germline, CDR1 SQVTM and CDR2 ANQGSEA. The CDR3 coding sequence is TGCAGCGTTGAAGATTGGCGGGACAGTAACTATGGCTACACCTTC. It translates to CSVEDWRDSNYGYTF.

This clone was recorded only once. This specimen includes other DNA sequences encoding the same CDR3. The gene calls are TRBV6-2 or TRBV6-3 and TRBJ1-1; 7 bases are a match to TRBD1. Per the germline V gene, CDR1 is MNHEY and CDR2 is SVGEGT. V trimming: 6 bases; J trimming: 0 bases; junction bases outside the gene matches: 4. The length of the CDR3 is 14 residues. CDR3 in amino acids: CASSRGTVNTEAFF. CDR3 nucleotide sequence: TGTGCCAGCAGCCGTGGGACAGTGAACACTGAAGCTTTCTTT.

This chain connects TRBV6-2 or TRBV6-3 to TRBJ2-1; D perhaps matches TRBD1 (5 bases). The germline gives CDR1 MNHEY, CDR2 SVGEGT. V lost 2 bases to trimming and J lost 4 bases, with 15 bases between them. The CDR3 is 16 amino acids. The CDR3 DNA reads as TGTGCCAGCAGTTACGGTTGGGGCGACTTATACAATGAGCAGTTCTTC. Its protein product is CASSYGWGDLYNEQFF.

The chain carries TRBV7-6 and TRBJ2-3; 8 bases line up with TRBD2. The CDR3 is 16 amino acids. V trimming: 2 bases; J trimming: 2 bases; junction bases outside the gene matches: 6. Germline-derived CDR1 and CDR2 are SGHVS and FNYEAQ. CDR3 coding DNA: TGTGCCAGCAGCTTATCTCCGGGACTAGTCACAGATACGCAGTATTTT. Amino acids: CASSLSPGLVTDTQYF.

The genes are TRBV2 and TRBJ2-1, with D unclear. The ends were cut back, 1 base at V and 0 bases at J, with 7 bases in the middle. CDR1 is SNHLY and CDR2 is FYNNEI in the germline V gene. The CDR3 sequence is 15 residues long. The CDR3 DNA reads TGTGCCAGCAGTGAAGGCCTAAACTCCTACAATGAGCAGTTCTTC. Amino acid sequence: CASSEGLNSYNEQFF.

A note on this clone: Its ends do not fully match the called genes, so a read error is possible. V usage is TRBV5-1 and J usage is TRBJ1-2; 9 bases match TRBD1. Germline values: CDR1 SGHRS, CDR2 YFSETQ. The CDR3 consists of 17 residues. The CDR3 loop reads CASSLAKTGGDTNPPLF. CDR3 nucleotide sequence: TGCGCCAGCAGCTTGGCAAAGACAGGGGGGGACACCAACCCTCCCCTATTC. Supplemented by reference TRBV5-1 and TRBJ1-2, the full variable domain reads KAGVTQTPRYLIKTRGQQVTLSCSPISGHRSVSWYQQTPGQGLQFLFEYFSETQRNKGNFPGRFSGRQFSNSRSEMNVSTLELGDSALYLCASSLAKTGGDTNPPLFGSGTRLTVV.

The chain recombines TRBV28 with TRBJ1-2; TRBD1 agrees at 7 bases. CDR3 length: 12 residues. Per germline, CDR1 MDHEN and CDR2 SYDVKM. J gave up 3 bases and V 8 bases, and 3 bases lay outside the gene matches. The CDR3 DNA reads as TGTGCCAGCCAGGGGACAGACTATGGCTACACCTTC. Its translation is CASQGTDYGYTF.

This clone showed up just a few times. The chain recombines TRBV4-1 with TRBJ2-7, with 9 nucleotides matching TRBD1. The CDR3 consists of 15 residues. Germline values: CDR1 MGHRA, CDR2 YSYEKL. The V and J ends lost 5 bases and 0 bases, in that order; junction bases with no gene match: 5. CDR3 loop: CASSLPGQGSYEQYF. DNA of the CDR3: TGCGCCAGCAGCTTACCGGGACAGGGCTCCTACGAGCAGTACTTC.

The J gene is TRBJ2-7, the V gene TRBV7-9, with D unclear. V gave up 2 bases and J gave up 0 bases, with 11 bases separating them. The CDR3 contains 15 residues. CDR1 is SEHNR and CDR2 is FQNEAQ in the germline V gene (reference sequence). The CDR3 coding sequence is TGTGCCAGCAGCTTACAGCAGGCATCCTCCTACGAGCAGTACTTC. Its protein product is CASSLQQASSYEQYF.

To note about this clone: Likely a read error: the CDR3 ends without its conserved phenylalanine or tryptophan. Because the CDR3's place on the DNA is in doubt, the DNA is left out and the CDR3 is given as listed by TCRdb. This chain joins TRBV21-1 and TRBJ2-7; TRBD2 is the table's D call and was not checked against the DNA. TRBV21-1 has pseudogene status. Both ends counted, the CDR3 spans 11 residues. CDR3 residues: CASSRLAGGGL.

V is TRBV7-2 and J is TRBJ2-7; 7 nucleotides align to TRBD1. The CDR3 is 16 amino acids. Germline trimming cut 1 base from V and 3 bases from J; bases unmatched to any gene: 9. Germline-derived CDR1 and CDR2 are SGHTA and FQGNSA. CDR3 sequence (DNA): TGTGCCAGCAGCTTAGAAGGAAGGGGGCGCAGCTACGAGCAGTACTTC. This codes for CASSLEGRGRSYEQYF.

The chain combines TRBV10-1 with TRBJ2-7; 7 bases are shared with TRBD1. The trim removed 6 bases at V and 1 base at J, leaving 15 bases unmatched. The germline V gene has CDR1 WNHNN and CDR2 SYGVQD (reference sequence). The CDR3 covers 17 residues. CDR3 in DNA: TGCGCCAGCAGGAGGGCAAGCCGACAGGGAAAGTCCTACGAGCAGTACTTC. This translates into CASRRASRQGKSYEQYF.

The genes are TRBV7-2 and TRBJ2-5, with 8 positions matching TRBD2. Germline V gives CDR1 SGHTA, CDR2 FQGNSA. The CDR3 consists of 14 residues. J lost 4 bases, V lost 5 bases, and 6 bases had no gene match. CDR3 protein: CASSQDGRGETQYF. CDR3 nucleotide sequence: TGTGCCAGCAGCCAGGACGGGAGGGGAGAGACCCAGTACTTC.

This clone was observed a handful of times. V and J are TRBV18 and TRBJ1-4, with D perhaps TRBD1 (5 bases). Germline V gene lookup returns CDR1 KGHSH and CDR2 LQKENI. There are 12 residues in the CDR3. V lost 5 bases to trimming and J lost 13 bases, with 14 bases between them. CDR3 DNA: TGTGCCAGCTCATCATTTGATCAGGGACTGTTTTTT. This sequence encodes CASSSFDQGLFF.

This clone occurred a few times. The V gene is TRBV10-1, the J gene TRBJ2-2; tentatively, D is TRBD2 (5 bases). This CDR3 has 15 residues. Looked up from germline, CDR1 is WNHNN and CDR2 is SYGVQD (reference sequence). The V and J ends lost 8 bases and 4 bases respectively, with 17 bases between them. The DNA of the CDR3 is TGCGCCAGCGGAAGTCGGCTAGCTGGCACCGGGGAGCTGTTTTTT. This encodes CASGSRLAGTGELFF.

Here the CDR3 DNA reads TGTGCCAGCAGTAATCAGGGAGGGTACACTGAAGCTTTCTTT. It translates to CASSNQGGYTEAFF. The rearrangement links TRBV25-1 to TRBJ1-1; TRBD1 might be the D (5 bases). The ends were cut back, 5 bases at V and 3 bases at J, with 13 bases in the middle. The length of the CDR3 is 14 residues. CDR1 is MGHDK, CDR2 SYGVNS, per germline.